These T cell receptor beta chains were read from a single sample in a study of control samples from healthy donors and cancer patients. Some clones are missing from TCRdb's copy, which holds only in-frame ones; the method was immunoSEQ multiplex PCR. The sample shows around 100,000 clones, around 88% of them seen only once. The sample was blood. The receptors stem from a man aged 25-45 years in good health. Each CDR3 is given with its conserved first and last residue. The D gene is left open where the match is weak. Clone size, where shown, is once, few, many, or a class for clones that have expanded.

len	v_gene	d_gene	j_gene	abundance	CDR3nt	CDR3aa
13	TRBV7-9	NA	TRBJ1-1	NA	TGTGCCAGCAGTCCCCGGGGGGGTACTGAAGCTTTCTTT	CASSPRGGTEAFF
15	TRBV19	TRBD1	TRBJ2-1	few	TGTGCCAGTAGTATTTGGGACAGGGAGGACAATGAGCAGTTCTTC	CASSIWDREDNEQFF
15	TRBV7-2	TRBD1	TRBJ2-3	NA	TGTGCCAGCAGCTCCCTAGGACAGGGCACAGATACGCAGTATTTT	CASSSLGQGTDTQYF
16	TRBV19	NA	TRBJ2-1	once	TGTGCCAGTAGTATCTTTGAGGGGTTTGGCTACAATGAGCAGTTCTTC	CASSIFEGFGYNEQFF
12	TRBV28	TRBD1	TRBJ2-7	NA	TGTGCCAGCGGGACAGGGGACTACGAGCAGTACTTC	CASGTGDYEQYF
15	TRBV6-5	TRBD1	TRBJ2-5	NA	TGTGCCAGCAAGCGGGACAGGGCGCATCAAGAGACCCAGTACTTC	CASKRDRAHQETQYF
11	TRBV13	NA	TRBJ1-3	NA	TGTGCCAGCAGTTCCGGAAACACCATATATTTT	CASSSGNTIYF
16	TRBV11-2	NA	TRBJ2-7	once	TGTGCCAGCAGCTTAGTAAGTTTTGGATCTTCCTACGAGCAGTACTTC	CASSLVSFGSSYEQYF
15	TRBV20-1	TRBD1	TRBJ2-3	NA	TGCAGTGCTAGTCCGGTCAGGGGGTTGACAGATACGCAGTATTTT	CSASPVRGLTDTQYF
17	TRBV7-9	TRBD1	TRBJ2-5	NA	TGTGCCAGCAGCCTAACCAGGGGGCTGATTAACCAAGAGACCCAGTACTTC	CASSLTRGLINQETQYF
15	TRBV20-1	TRBD1	TRBJ1-5	NA	TGCAGTGCTAGTGTTCGGGACAGGGTGTATCAGCCCCAGCATTTT	CSASVRDRVYQPQHF
18	TRBV4-3	NA	TRBJ2-1	once	TGCGCCAGCAGCCAAGAATTATTAGGACAGCTAACCCACTATGAGCAGTTCTTC	CASSQELLGQLTHYEQFF
14	TRBV6-5	TRBD1	TRBJ1-5	NA	TGTGCCAGCAGCGCTGCGGACAGGGATCAGCCCCAGCATTTT	CASSAADRDQPQHF
11	TRBV28	NA	TRBJ2-3	NA	TGTGCCAGCAGTCGAGCAGATACGCAGTATTTT	CASSRADTQYF
16	TRBV13	TRBD2	TRBJ2-2	NA	TGTGCCAGCAGCCCGCGGACTAGCATGGGCACCGGGGAGCTGTTTTTT	CASSPRTSMGTGELFF
13	TRBV7-3	NA	TRBJ2-3	once	TGTGCCAGCAGCTCCAGTGAGGTAGATACGCAGTATTTT	CASSSSEVDTQYF
14	TRBV19	NA	TRBJ1-1	few	TGTGCCAGTGCCGAGCCGGGGGGAAACACTGAAGCTTTCTTT	CASAEPGGNTEAFF
15	TRBV7-9	TRBD1	TRBJ1-6	NA	TGTGCCAGCAGCGCCCAGGGACAGGGAAACTCACCCCTCCACTTT	CASSAQGQGNSPLHF
14	TRBV28	TRBD1	TRBJ2-1	NA	TGTGCCAGCAGTTCCGGGACAGGGAAAGTTGAGCAGTTCTTC	CASSSGTGKVEQFF
19	TRBV18	NA	TRBJ1-5	NA	TGTGCCAGCTCCCTCGGGGACCCGCGGCTCGGGGGTGTAGATCAGCCCCAGCATTTT	CASSLGDPRLGGVDQPQHF
15	TRBV5-6	NA	TRBJ1-1	few	TGTGCCAGCAGCCCCGTCCCTTTTGAGAACACTGAAGCTTTCTTT	CASSPVPFENTEAFF
15	TRBV24-1	TRBD1	TRBJ1-2	NA	TGTGCCACCAGTGATCCCGGGACAGGGGGCGATGGCTACACCTTC	CATSDPGTGGDGYTF
18	TRBV28	NA	TRBJ1-5	once	TGTGCCAGCAGTTTGACACAGGGAAGCCGCTATAGCAATCAGCCCCAGCATTTT	CASSLTQGSRYSNQPQHF
16	TRBV9	TRBD1	TRBJ2-1	NA	TGTGCCAGCAGCGTAGGGGGGACAGGGCTATACAATGAGCAGTTCTTC	CASSVGGTGLYNEQFF
14	TRBV29-1	NA	TRBJ2-1	NA	TGCAGCGTCTTCCAATTCGTAGGGCACAATGAGCAGTTCTTC	CSVFQFVGHNEQFF
14	TRBV3-1/TRBV3-2	NA	TRBJ1-3	NA	TGTGCCAGCAGCCCAATCGAGGGCCTAAACACCATATATTTT	CASSPIEGLNTIYF
17	TRBV5-1	NA	TRBJ1-3	NA	TGCGCCAGCAGCCTAAGAGGGGTGGAAAACTCTGGAAACACCATATATTTT	CASSLRGVENSGNTIYF
16	TRBV11-3	TRBD2	TRBJ2-2	NA	TGTGCCAGCAGCGCTCTAGCGGGAGGGCCCACCGGGGAGCTGTTTTTT	CASSALAGGPTGELFF
14	TRBV6-5	TRBD2	TRBJ2-5	NA	TGTGCCAGCAGTTACTCGGTACTAGCGGAGACCCAGTACTTC	CASSYSVLAETQYF
16	TRBV7-9	TRBD2	TRBJ2-2	NA	TGTGCCAGCAGCTTAGGGCTAGCGGTGAACACCGGGGAGCTGTTTTTT	CASSLGLAVNTGELFF
14	TRBV19	NA	TRBJ1-3	NA	TGTGCCAGTCAAGCCGATAACTCTGGAAACACCATATATTTT	CASQADNSGNTIYF
11	TRBV6-5	NA	TRBJ1-2	NA	TGTGCCACCCAGAGCCGACCGGGCTACACCTTC	CATQSRPGYTF
14	TRBV20-1	NA	TRBJ2-7	NA	TGCAGTGCTAGTCGGGGCGGGTACTCCTACGAGCAGTACTTC	CSASRGGYSYEQYF
14	TRBV3-1/TRBV3-2	NA	TRBJ2-2	NA	TGTGCCAGCAGCCGAAGAGTATCCACCGGGGAGCTGTTTTTT	CASSRRVSTGELFF
14	TRBV2	TRBD1	TRBJ1-1	NA	TGTGCCAGCAGTAGGACAGGTATGAACACTGAAGCTTTCTTT	CASSRTGMNTEAFF
16	TRBV5-5	TRBD2	TRBJ2-1	NA	TGTGCCAGCAGCTTTTTGGGTTCTAGCGGGGATAATGAGCAGTTCTTC	CASSFLGSSGDNEQFF
14	TRBV5-1	TRBD1	TRBJ2-3	NA	TGCGCCAGCAGCTCCGGGACAGACACAGATACGCAGTATTTT	CASSSGTDTDTQYF
12	TRBV24-1	TRBD1	TRBJ2-5	NA	TGTGCCGCCGGACAGGGTGGGGAGACCCAGTACTTC	CAAGQGGETQYF
16	TRBV27	TRBD1	TRBJ2-1	once	TGTGCCAGCACCTCTCGAGACAGGGGGAGGTACAATGAGCAGTTCTTC	CASTSRDRGRYNEQFF
15	TRBV19	TRBD1	TRBJ1-2	NA	TGTGCCAGTAGTATAATCGGACAGGGGGCATATGGCTACACCTTC	CASSIIGQGAYGYTF
20	TRBV3-1/TRBV3-2	NA	TRBJ1-2	NA	TGTGCCAGCAGCCAGCCGTCCTTGGACAGCCGAAACCCTATTAACTATGGCTACACCTTC	CASSQPSLDSRNPINYGYTF
14	TRBV7-6	TRBD2	TRBJ2-1	NA	TGTGCCAGCAGCCCGAGCGGGGCGTACAATGAGCAGTTCTTC	CASSPSGAYNEQFF
14	TRBV5-1	TRBD1	TRBJ2-4	NA	TGCGCCAGCAGCCATGGACAGGGGGCGAACATTCAGTACTTC	CASSHGQGANIQYF
14	TRBV3-1/TRBV3-2	TRBD2	TRBJ2-5	NA	TGTGCCAGCAGCCCTACTAGCGCCCAAGAGACCCAGTACTTC	CASSPTSAQETQYF
15	TRBV5-4	NA	TRBJ1-5	few	TGTGCCAGCAGTTGGGGGGGCATGGGCAATCAGCCCCAGCATTTT	CASSWGGMGNQPQHF
12	TRBV4-2	NA	TRBJ2-1	NA	TGTGCCAGCAGCCAAGGGTGGAATGAGCAGTTCTTC	CASSQGWNEQFF
12	TRBV29-1	TRBD2	TRBJ2-2	NA	TGCAGCGTTGGGGGAGGGGCCGGGGAGCTGTTTTTT	CSVGGGAGELFF
13	TRBV29-1	NA	TRBJ2-7	NA	TGCAGCGTTGTGGCGGTGAGCTCGGGCGAGCAGTACTTC	CSVVAVSSGEQYF